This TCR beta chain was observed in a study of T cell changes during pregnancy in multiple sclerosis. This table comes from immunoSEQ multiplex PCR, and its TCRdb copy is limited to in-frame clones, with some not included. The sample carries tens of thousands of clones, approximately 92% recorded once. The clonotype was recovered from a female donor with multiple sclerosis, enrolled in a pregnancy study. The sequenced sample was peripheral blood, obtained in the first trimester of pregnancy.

The CDR3 is CASSRGVLGSAATNEKLFF. The CDR3 nucleotides are TGTGCCAGTAGTAGGGGAGTTTTAGGGAGCGCTGCAACTAATGAAAAACTGTTTTTT. V gene TRBV19 combines with J gene TRBJ1-4; D gene uncertain. The CDR3 runs 19 residues. In germline, CDR1 is LNHDA, CDR2 SQIVND (reference sequence). V was cut by 4 bases and J by 0 bases, with 21 bases left in between.